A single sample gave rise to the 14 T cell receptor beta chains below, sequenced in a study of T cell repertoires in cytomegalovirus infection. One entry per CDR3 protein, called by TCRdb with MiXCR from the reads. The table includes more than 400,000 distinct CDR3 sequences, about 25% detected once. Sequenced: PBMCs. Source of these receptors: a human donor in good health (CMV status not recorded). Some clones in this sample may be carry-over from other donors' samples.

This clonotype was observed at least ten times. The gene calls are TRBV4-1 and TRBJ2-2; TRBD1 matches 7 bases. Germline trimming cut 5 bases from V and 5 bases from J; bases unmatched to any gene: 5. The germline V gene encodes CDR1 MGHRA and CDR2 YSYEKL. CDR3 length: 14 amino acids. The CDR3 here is CASSSGTATGELFF. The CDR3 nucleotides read TGCGCCAGCAGCTCCGGGACAGCGACCGGGGAGCTGTTTTTT.

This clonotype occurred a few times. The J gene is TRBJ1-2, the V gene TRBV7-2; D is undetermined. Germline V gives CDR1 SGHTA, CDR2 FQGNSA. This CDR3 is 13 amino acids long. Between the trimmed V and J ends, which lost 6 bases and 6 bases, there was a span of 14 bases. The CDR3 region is CASSGRDIHGYTF. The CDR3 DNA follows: TGTGCCAGCAGTGGGCGAGACATCCATGGCTACACCTTC.

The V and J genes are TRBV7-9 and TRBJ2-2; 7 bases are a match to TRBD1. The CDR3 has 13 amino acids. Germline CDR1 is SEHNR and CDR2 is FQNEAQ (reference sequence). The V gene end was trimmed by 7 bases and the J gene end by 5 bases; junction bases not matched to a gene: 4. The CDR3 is CASNQGVTGELFF. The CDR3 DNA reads TGTGCCAGCAACCAGGGGGTTACCGGGGAGCTGTTTTTT.

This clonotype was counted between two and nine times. CDR3 DNA sequence: TGTGCCAGCTCACCACCGGCCGGGGGATTAGAGACCCAGTACTTC. Its translation is CASSPPAGGLETQYF. The V call is TRBV18, the J call TRBJ2-5; D is perhaps TRBD2 (6 bases). CDR1 and CDR2 (germline): KGHSH, LQKENI. The CDR3 loop spans 15 amino acids. Trimming pared 0 bases from V and 4 bases from J, leaving 12 bases between.

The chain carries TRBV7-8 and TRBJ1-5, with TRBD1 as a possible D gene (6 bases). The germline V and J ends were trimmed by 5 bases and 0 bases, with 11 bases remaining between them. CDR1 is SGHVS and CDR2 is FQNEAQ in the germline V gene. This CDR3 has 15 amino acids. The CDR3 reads CASSAGGYSNQPQHF. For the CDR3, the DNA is TGTGCCAGCAGCGCCGGGGGCTATAGCAATCAGCCCCAGCATTTT.

CDR3 in amino acids: CASSSRTSGIRNEQFF. For the CDR3, the DNA is TGTGCCAGCAGTTCGCGGACTAGCGGGATCAGGAATGAGCAGTTCTTC. The chain carries TRBV12-3 or TRBV12-4 and TRBJ2-1; 12 bases agree with TRBD2. The V gene end was trimmed by 4 bases and the J gene end by 7 bases; junction bases not matched to a gene: 8. The CDR3 has 16 residues.

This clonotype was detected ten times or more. The CDR3 sequence is CASSFEAVEQFF. The CDR3 DNA sequence: TGTGCCAGCAGCTTCGAGGCCGTTGAGCAGTTCTTC. The chain has TRBV7-2 and TRBJ2-1; no firm D call. Trimming stripped 3 bases from V and 9 bases from J, with 9 bases between. The CDR3 extends over 12 amino acids. The germline V gene has CDR1 SGHTA and CDR2 FQGNSA.

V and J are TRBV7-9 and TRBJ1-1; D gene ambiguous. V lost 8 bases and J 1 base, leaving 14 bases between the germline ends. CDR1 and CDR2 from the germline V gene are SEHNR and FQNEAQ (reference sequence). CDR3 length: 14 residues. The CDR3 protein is CASSGNTANTEAFF. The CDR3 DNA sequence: TGTGCCAGCTCGGGGAATACAGCGAACACTGAAGCTTTCTTT.

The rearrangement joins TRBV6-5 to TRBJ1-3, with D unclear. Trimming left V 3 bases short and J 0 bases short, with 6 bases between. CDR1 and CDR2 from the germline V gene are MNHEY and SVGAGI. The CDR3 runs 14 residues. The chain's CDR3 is CASSYGNSGNTIYF. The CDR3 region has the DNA TGTGCCAGCAGTTATGGGAACTCTGGAAACACCATATATTTT.

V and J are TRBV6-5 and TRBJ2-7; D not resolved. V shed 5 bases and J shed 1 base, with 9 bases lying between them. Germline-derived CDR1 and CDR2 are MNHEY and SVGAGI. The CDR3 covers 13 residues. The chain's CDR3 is CASSNLRSYEQYF. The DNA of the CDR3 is TGTGCCAGCAGTAACCTAAGGTCCTACGAGCAGTACTTC.

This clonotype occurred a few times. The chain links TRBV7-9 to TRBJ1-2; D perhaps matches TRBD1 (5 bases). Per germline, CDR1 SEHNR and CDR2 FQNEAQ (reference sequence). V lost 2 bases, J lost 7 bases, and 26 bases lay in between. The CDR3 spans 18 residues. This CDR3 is CASSLLPGRTLNKFGYTF. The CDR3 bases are TGTGCCAGCAGCTTATTACCGGGACGGACCTTAAACAAATTTGGCTACACCTTC.

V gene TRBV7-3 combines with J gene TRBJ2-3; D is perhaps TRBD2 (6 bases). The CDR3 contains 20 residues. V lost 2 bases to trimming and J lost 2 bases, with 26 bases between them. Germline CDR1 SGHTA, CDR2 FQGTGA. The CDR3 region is CASSLLGGRPRPGNTDTQYF. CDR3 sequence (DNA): TGTGCCAGCAGCTTATTGGGGGGACGACCAAGGCCGGGGAACACAGATACGCAGTATTTT.

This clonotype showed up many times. DNA for the CDR3: TGTGCCAGCAGCTCACTCATCTGGGAGGGCCTTAACACAGATACGCAGTATTTT. Amino acid sequence: CASSSLIWEGLNTDTQYF. The chain combines TRBV7-2 with TRBJ2-3; 7 bases align to TRBD2. Trimming took 4 bases from V and 2 from J; bases not matched to a gene: 15. This CDR3 spans 18 amino acids. CDR1 and CDR2 (germline): SGHTA, FQGNSA.

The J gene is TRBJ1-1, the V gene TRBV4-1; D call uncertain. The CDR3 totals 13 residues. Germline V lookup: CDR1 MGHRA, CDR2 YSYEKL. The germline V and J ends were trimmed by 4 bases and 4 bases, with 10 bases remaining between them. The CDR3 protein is CASSRSAITEAFF. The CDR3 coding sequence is TGCGCCAGCAGCCGCTCCGCAATCACTGAAGCTTTCTTT.